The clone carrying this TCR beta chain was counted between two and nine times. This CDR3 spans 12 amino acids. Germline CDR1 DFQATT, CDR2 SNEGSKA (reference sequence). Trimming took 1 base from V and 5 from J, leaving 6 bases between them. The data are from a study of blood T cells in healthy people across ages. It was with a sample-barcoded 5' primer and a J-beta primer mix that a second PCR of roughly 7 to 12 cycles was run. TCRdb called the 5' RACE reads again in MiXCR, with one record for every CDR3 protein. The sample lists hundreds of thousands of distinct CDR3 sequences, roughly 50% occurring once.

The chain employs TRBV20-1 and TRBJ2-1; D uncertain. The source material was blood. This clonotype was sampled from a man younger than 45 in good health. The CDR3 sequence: CSARGYHNEQFF. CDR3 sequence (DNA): TGCAGTGCTAGAGGGTACCACAATGAGCAGTTCTTC.